This TCR beta chain is drawn from a study of cytomegalovirus exposure and HLA in healthy donors. Background on the study: Caucasian-associated ancestry cluster membership applied to approximately 81% of over 350 genotyped donors.

The study ran its PCR with 60 Vbeta and 13 Jbeta primers. Produced via immunoSEQ multiplex PCR; TCRdb's table is partial and in-frame only. The data hold around 65,000 clones, with over 70% observed a single time. V gave up 0 bases and J gave up 4 bases; unmatched junction bases: 5. The CDR3 is made up of 16 amino acids. CDR1 is KGHSH, CDR2 LQKENI, per germline. The specimen sequenced was PBMCs. J is TRBJ1-2 and V is TRBV18; TRBD1 agrees at 10 bases. The origin of this receptor is a man aged 50-59 years in good health and CMV-seropositive. The CDR3 bases are TGTGCCAGCTCACCACCTGAGACAGGGGGCGTCTATGGCTACACCTTC. It specifies CASSPPETGGVYGYTF.